The 31 T cell receptor beta chains below come from one sample, sequenced in a study of T cells in Graves' hyperthyroidism and ophthalmopathy. Amplification of TCR beta CDR3 regions was performed using RNA transcripts as template. HTBI primers were employed in a first-round RT-PCR of the TCR CDR3. TCRdb redid the calling of the multiplex PCR reads with MiXCR, one entry per CDR3 protein. Altogether about 420,000 distinct CDR3 sequences are present, roughly 13% being singletons, with the ten largest covering about 5%. Sequenced sample: blood. The source of these receptors is a woman younger than 30 with Graves' hyperthyroidism.

The table lists this clonotype with many counts. CDR3 bases: TGCAGTGCCCGACCCGGGACAGGGGGTCCAGATACGCAGTATTTT. Its protein is CSARPGTGGPDTQYF. V gene TRBV20-1 combines with J gene TRBJ2-3; 11 nucleotides agree with TRBD1. This CDR3 has 15 amino acids. Germline values: CDR1 DFQATT, CDR2 SNEGSKA (reference sequence). J lost 4 bases, V lost 6 bases, and 9 bases had no gene match.

Ten or more counts support this clonotype. The CDR3 loop is CASGGVGELFF. The CDR3 DNA reads as TGTGCCAGCGGAGGGGTCGGGGAGCTGTTTTTT. The genes are TRBV2 and TRBJ2-2, with D perhaps TRBD2 (6 bases). The length of the CDR3 is 11 residues. V lost 8 bases and J 7 bases, leaving 8 bases between the germline ends. Germline-derived CDR1 and CDR2 are SNHLY and FYNNEI.

The chain has TRBV7-8 and TRBJ2-2, with 13 bases identical to TRBD2. CDR1 is SGHVS and CDR2 is FQNEAQ in the germline V gene. V dropped 1 base and J dropped 7; count of bases not matched to a gene: 6. The CDR3 is made up of 17 amino acids. The CDR3 spells CASSLVGTSGKSGELFF. The CDR3 bases are TGTGCCAGCAGCTTAGTAGGGACTAGCGGGAAAAGCGGGGAGCTGTTTTTT.

This clonotype has a count of ten or more. This chain uses TRBV28 with TRBJ2-7; tentative D call: TRBD1 (5 bases). The CDR3 is made up of 12 amino acids. The germline gives CDR1 MDHEN, CDR2 SYDVKM. The V end lost 9 bases, the J end lost 2 bases, and 11 bases lay between the germline ends. In DNA form, the CDR3 reads TGTGCCAGTGGGGCAGGCGCCTACGAGCAGTACTTC. It encodes CASGAGAYEQYF.

A few counts support this clonotype. The genes are TRBV6-1 and TRBJ2-7; 7 bases align to TRBD1. V trimming: 11 bases; J trimming: 2 bases; junction bases outside the gene matches: 12. The germline CDR1 and CDR2 sequences are MNHNS and SASEGT. The CDR3 runs to 14 residues. This CDR3 reads CAGASGQFTYEQYF. CDR3 sequence (DNA): TGTGCCGGGGCTTCGGGACAGTTCACCTACGAGCAGTACTTC.

This rearrangement joins TRBV5-5 to TRBJ2-7; D might be TRBD1 or TRBD2, each matching 7 bases. CDR1 is SGHKS, CDR2 YYEKEE, per germline (reference sequence). Trimming removed 0 bases at V and 2 bases at J, with 12 bases between. This CDR3 is built from 15 residues. CDR3 in amino acids: CASSLGGGQTYEQYF. CDR3 bases: TGTGCCAGCAGCTTGGGCGGGGGACAGACCTACGAGCAGTACTTC.

The CDR3 protein is CASKLDRGWTEAFF. The CDR3 coding sequence is TGTGCCAGCAAGTTGGACCGGGGGTGGACTGAAGCTTTCTTT. V usage is TRBV6-1 and J usage is TRBJ1-1; TRBD1 might be the D (5 bases). Germline assignment: CDR1 MNHNS and CDR2 SASEGT. The CDR3 spans 14 residues. The V end was cut by 7 bases, the J end by 5 bases, with 17 bases between.

This clonotype was seen a few times. V gene TRBV9 combines with J gene TRBJ2-3; D is unresolved. The CDR3 has 15 amino acids. Deletions cut 0 bases from V and 0 bases from J, with 8 bases between. Per the germline V gene, CDR1 is SGDLS and CDR2 is YYNGEE. CDR3 in amino acids: CASSVAPASTDTQYF. CDR3 coding DNA: TGTGCCAGCAGCGTAGCGCCTGCTAGCACAGATACGCAGTATTTT. Filled out from reference TRBV9 and TRBJ2-3, the complete variable domain reads DSGVTQTPKHLITATGQRVTLRCSPRSGDLSVYWYQQSLDQGLQFLIQYYNGEERAKGNILERFSAQQFPDLHSELNLSSLELGDSALYFCASSVAPASTDTQYFGPGTRLTVL.

The chain has TRBV18 and TRBJ2-1, with TRBD1 matching 8 bases. Per the germline V gene, CDR1 is KGHSH and CDR2 is LQKENI. CDR3 length equals 16 residues. The trim removed 3 bases at V and 3 bases at J, leaving 7 bases unmatched. The CDR3 bases are TGTGCCAGCTCACCCCCGGACAGGGAACTCTACAATGAGCAGTTCTTC. This sequence encodes CASSPPDRELYNEQFF.

About this clonotype: The conserved phenylalanine or tryptophan is not found at the CDR3 terminus, so this likely reflects a read error. V gene TRBV12-3 or TRBV12-4 combines with J gene TRBJ1-1; unclear D gene. V lost 5 bases and J lost 5, with 12 bases in between. This CDR3 region has 13 residues. The CDR3 here is CASSLGGKTEAFL. The CDR3 DNA reads TGTGCCAGCAGTCTGGGAGGGAAGACTGAAGCTTTCCTT.

The rearrangement joins TRBV20-1 to TRBJ1-1, with 7 bases aligning to TRBD1. From germline, CDR1 is DFQATT and CDR2 SNEGSKA (reference sequence). V gave up 7 bases and J gave up 6 bases; unmatched junction bases: 8. This CDR3 contains 12 residues. For the CDR3, the DNA is TGCAGTGTGGGACAGCGTCAGGCTGAAGCTTTCTTT. Its translation is CSVGQRQAEAFF.

This clonotype was observed a handful of times. The chain links TRBV29-1 to TRBJ1-5, with D possibly matching TRBD1 (6 bases). Germline-derived CDR1 and CDR2 are SQVTM and ANQGSEA. CDR3 length: 13 residues. With 6 bases removed from V and 5 bases from J, the gap between germline ends came to 14 bases. The CDR3 protein is CSVSRGKDQPQHF. CDR3 DNA: TGCAGCGTCTCAAGGGGGAAGGATCAGCCCCAGCATTTT. The variable domain in full, completed from reference TRBV29-1 and TRBJ1-5, reads SAVISQKPSRDICQRGTSLTIQCQVDSQVTMMFWYRQQPGQSLTLIATANQGSEATYESGFVIDKFPISRPNLTFSTLTVSNMSPEDSSIYLCSVSRGKDQPQHFGDGTRLSIL.

This clonotype showed up just a few times. V and J are TRBV10-1 and TRBJ2-7; D ambiguous. Germline V gene lookup returns CDR1 WNHNN and CDR2 SYGVQD (reference sequence). Trimming removed 0 bases from V and 2 bases from J, with 5 bases in between. The CDR3 is made up of 13 amino acids. DNA for the CDR3: TGCGCCAGCAGTGAGTCGATCCCCTACGAGCAGTACTTC. Encoded protein: CASSESIPYEQYF.

The rearrangement uses TRBV19 and TRBJ1-5; the D gene is possibly TRBD1 (6 bases). CDR1 and CDR2 (germline): LNHDA, SQIVND (reference sequence). The germline V and J ends were trimmed by 7 bases and 4 bases, with 11 bases remaining between them. This CDR3 has 13 amino acids. The CDR3 coding sequence is TGTGCCAGTACCACAGGACAGAATCAGCCCCAGCATTTT. It translates to CASTTGQNQPQHF. The full variable domain, with the rest looked up from reference TRBV19 and TRBJ1-5, is DGGITQSPKYLFRKEGQNVTLSCEQNLNHDAMYWYRQDPGQGLRLIYYSQIVNDFQKGDIAEGYSVSREKKESFPLTVTSAQKNPTAFYLCASTTGQNQPQHFGDGTRLSIL.

The V gene is TRBV28, the J gene TRBJ1-5; D is perhaps TRBD1 (5 bases). The germline V and J ends were trimmed by 5 bases and 8 bases, with 13 bases remaining between them. The CDR3 is 13 residues long. In germline, CDR1 is MDHEN, CDR2 SYDVKM. DNA for the CDR3: TGTGCCAGCAGTGGCAGGGCATATGAGCCCCAGCATTTT. This gives the protein CASSGRAYEPQHF.

V usage is TRBV7-9 and J usage is TRBJ1-4, with 7 positions matching TRBD1. Germline trimming cut 4 bases from V and 6 bases from J; bases unmatched to any gene: 5. The length of the CDR3 is 14 residues. From germline, CDR1 is SEHNR and CDR2 FQNEAQ (reference sequence). The CDR3 DNA is TGTGCCAGCAGCTCCGGGACAGAGCATGAAAAACTGTTTTTT. As protein: CASSSGTEHEKLFF.

In this sample, this clonotype turned up many times. V and J are TRBV13 and TRBJ1-4, with a weak D call TRBD1 (6 bases). The CDR3 loop spans 14 amino acids. V lost 6 bases to trimming and J lost 7 bases, with 15 bases between them. Germline V lookup: CDR1 PRHDT, CDR2 FYEKMQ (reference sequence). CDR3 nucleotides: TGTGCCAGCAGGTACAGGGAGAGTATTGAAAAACTGTTTTTT. Amino acid sequence: CASRYRESIEKLFF. The whole variable domain, filled in from reference TRBV13 and TRBJ1-4, reads AAGVIQSPRHLIKEKRETATLKCYPIPRHDTVYWYQQGPGQDPQFLISFYEKMQSDKGSIPDRFSAQQFSDYHSELNMSSLELGDSALYFCASRYRESIEKLFFGSGTQLSVL.

This chain uses TRBV12-3 or TRBV12-4 with TRBJ1-5; 7 bases agree with TRBD1. The CDR3 has 16 amino acids. With 6 bases clipped from V and 3 bases from J, the junction kept 11 bases outside the gene matches. CDR3 coding DNA: TGTGCCAGCAGCGAGCCGACAGGGCGAATCAATCAGCCCCAGCATTTT. Translation gives CASSEPTGRINQPQHF.

This clonotype has just a few counts. A read error may be the cause here, since a much bigger clone is one base away. This chain uses TRBV12-3 or TRBV12-4 with TRBJ2-5, with D tentatively TRBD2 (6 bases). CDR3 size: 13 residues. V was trimmed by 8 bases and J by 5 bases, leaving 15 bases between them. CDR3 coding DNA: TGTGCCAGCGGAGGGGACTTTGGGGAGACCCAGTACTTC. This gives the protein CASGGDFGETQYF.

This clonotype has ten or more counts. This chain uses TRBV7-2 with TRBJ1-1; tentative D call: TRBD1 (5 bases). Germline CDR1 is SGHTA and CDR2 is FQGNSA. The length of the CDR3 is 15 residues. The ends were cut back, 0 bases at V and 3 bases at J, with 11 bases in the middle. CDR3: CASSLAAGMDTEAFF. DNA of the CDR3: TGTGCCAGCAGCTTAGCGGCAGGGATGGACACTGAAGCTTTCTTT.

This clonotype has a count of ten or more. The chain joins TRBV10-1 to TRBJ2-1; D unresolved. V lost 1 base and J lost 7, with 8 bases in between. The CDR3 is 13 residues long. CDR1 is WNHNN, CDR2 SYGVQD, per germline (reference sequence). This CDR3 is CASSEWQLNEQFF. The CDR3 coding sequence is TGCGCCAGCAGTGAGTGGCAGCTTAATGAGCAGTTCTTC.

There are a few counts of this clonotype. This chain uses TRBV15 with TRBJ2-2, with 7 bases matching TRBD2. The junction had 7 bases not matched to a gene; V was cut back by 0 bases and J by 0 bases. The CDR3 has 18 residues. In germline, CDR1 is LNHNV, CDR2 YYDKDF (reference sequence). The CDR3 region has the DNA TGTGCCACCAGCAGAGATTTCGCCGGGGGGTCGAACACCGGGGAGCTGTTTTTT. Translating gives CATSRDFAGGSNTGELFF.

This clonotype turned up a few times. The chain uses TRBV6-1 and TRBJ2-5, with 10 bases lining up with TRBD2. The germline CDR1 and CDR2 sequences are MNHNS and SASEGT. The CDR3 runs 15 residues. V lost 1 base to trimming and J lost 4 bases; unmatched junction nucleotides: 3. The CDR3 DNA sequence: TGTGCCAGCAGTGAAGGAGCGGGAGGGCCAGAGACCCAGTACTTC. Encoded protein: CASSEGAGGPETQYF.

This clonotype was detected only a few times. V usage is TRBV6-4 and J usage is TRBJ2-2, with no clear D. Germline V gene lookup returns CDR1 MRHNA and CDR2 SNTAGT. V lost 2 bases, J lost 5 bases, and 15 bases lay in between. The CDR3 covers 16 residues. This chain's CDR3 is CASSDTLKAVTGELFF. The DNA for the CDR3 is TGTGCCAGCAGTGACACGCTTAAGGCTGTTACCGGGGAGCTGTTTTTT.

The chain is built from TRBV27 and TRBJ2-2, with TRBD2 matching over 8 bases. The CDR3 consists of 19 residues. Looked up from germline, CDR1 is MNHEY and CDR2 is SMNVEV (reference sequence). Germline trimming cut 3 bases from V and 8 bases from J; bases unmatched to any gene: 20. In DNA form, the CDR3 reads TGTGCCAGCAGTTTTACGATCTTTGCGGGAGGTTCCTCAGGGGGGGAGCTGTTTTTT. Its translation is CASSFTIFAGGSSGGELFF.

V and J are TRBV9 and TRBJ2-3, with 9 bases fitting TRBD2. Germline values: CDR1 SGDLS, CDR2 YYNGEE. V was pared by 3 bases and J by 2 bases, with 7 bases of the junction left unmatched. This CDR3 is 16 amino acids long. The CDR3 is CASSAGGGRATDTQYF. Here the CDR3 DNA reads TGTGCCAGCAGCGCTGGTGGCGGGAGGGCCACAGATACGCAGTATTTT.

The sample holds many counts of this clonotype. The chain is built from TRBV28 and TRBJ2-5, with D perhaps TRBD2 (6 bases). Germline CDR1 and CDR2: MDHEN and SYDVKM. Trimming took 9 bases from V and 3 from J, leaving 14 bases between them. The CDR3 contains 13 residues. The CDR3 DNA reads TGTGCCAGTACGGGACTGTCTGAAGAGACCCAGTACTTC. Its translation is CASTGLSEETQYF.

This clonotype occurred once. Given a much more abundant clone one base away, this may be a read error. V is TRBV27 and J is TRBJ2-1; 12 bases map to TRBD2. The J call may be in error: the DNA end matches TRBJ2-7 better. Germline CDR1 reads MNHEY; CDR2 reads SMNVEV (reference sequence). The CDR3 sequence is 16 residues long. The CDR3 sequence is CASSPPTSGRRGEQYF. Written as DNA, the CDR3 is TGTGCCAGCAGTCCTCCGACTAGCGGGAGAAGGGGTGAGCAGTACTTC.

This clonotype appeared many times. The rearrangement joins TRBV30 to TRBJ1-4; D possibly corresponds to TRBD1 (5 bases). CDR1 is GTSNPN and CDR2 is SVGIG in the germline V gene (reference sequence). The CDR3 consists of 14 residues. V gave up 0 bases and J gave up 6 bases, with 11 bases separating them. The CDR3 sequence is CAWSVRAGDEKLFF. DNA for the CDR3: TGTGCCTGGAGTGTCAGGGCTGGTGATGAAAAACTGTTTTTT.

In its sample, this clonotype was seen many times. The V gene is TRBV20-1, the J gene TRBJ2-3; D gene uncertain. Looked up from germline, CDR1 is DFQATT and CDR2 is SNEGSKA (reference sequence). V was pared by 3 bases and J by 4 bases, with 14 bases between. The CDR3 has 14 amino acids. The CDR3: CSASWALSADTQYF. CDR3 in DNA: TGCAGTGCTAGTTGGGCCCTATCGGCAGATACGCAGTATTTT.

This clonotype appeared a few times. V usage is TRBV6-1 and J usage is TRBJ2-2; D is perhaps TRBD1 (6 bases). Germline CDR1 reads MNHNS; CDR2 reads SASEGT. Trimming removed 6 bases from V and 1 base from J, with 9 bases in between. The CDR3 covers 14 residues. Here the CDR3 DNA reads TGTGCCAGCAGGAGACAGGTGAACACCGGGGAGCTGTTTTTT. Encoded protein: CASRRQVNTGELFF.